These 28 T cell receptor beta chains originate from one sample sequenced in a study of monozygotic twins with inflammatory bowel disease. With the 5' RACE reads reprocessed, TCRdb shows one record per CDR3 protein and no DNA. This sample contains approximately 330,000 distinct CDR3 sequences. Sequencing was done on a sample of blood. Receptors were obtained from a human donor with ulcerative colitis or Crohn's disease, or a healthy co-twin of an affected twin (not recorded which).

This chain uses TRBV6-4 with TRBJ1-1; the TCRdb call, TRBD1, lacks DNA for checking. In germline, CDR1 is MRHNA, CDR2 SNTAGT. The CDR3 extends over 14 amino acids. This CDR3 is CASSQRGDGTEAFF.

This CDR3 is CASSMTDTQYF. The V and J genes are TRBV12-3 or TRBV12-4 and TRBJ2-3. The CDR3 covers 11 residues.

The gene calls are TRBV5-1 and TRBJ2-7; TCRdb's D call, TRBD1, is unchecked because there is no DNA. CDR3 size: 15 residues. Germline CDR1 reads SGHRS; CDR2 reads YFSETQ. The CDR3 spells CASSATGTGDYEQYF.

The CDR3 reads CASRVGGPPSTDTQYF. The chain carries TRBV28 and TRBJ2-3; TCRdb outputs TRBD2, but without DNA this stays unchecked. The CDR3 is 16 residues long. CDR1 and CDR2 (germline): MDHEN, SYDVKM. Together with reference TRBV28 and TRBJ2-3, the CDR3 gives the full variable domain: DVKVTQSSRYLVKRTGEKVFLECVQDMDHENMFWYRQDPGLGLRLIYFSYDVKMKEKGDIPEGYSVSREKKERFSLILESASTNQTSMYLCASRVGGPPSTDTQYFGPGTRLTVL.

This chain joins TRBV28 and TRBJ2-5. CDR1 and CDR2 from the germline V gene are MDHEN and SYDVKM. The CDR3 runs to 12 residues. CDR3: CASMGTRETQYF.

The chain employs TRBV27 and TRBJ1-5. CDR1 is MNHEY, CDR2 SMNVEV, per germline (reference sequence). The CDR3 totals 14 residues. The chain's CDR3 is CASSLLGFNQPQHF.

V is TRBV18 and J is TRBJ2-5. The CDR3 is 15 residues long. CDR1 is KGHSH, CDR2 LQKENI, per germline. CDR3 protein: CASSPSRGVQETQYF.

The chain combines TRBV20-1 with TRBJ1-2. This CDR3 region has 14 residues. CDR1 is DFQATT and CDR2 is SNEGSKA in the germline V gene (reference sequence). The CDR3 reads CSASVEEFCYGYTF.

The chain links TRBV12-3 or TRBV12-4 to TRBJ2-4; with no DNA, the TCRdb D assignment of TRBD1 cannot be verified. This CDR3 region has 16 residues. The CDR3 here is CASSLDTLVAKNIQYF.

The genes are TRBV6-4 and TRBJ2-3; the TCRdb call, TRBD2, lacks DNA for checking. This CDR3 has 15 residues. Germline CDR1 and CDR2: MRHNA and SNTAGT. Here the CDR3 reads CASSDSGGGTDTQYF.

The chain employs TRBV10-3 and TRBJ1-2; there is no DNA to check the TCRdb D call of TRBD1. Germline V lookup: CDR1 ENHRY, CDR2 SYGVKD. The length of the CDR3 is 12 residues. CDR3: CAISEEPGGYTF.

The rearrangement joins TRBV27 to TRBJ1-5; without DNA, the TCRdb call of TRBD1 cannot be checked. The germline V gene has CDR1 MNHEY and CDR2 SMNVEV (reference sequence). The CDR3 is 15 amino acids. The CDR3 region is CASSSRQISNQPQHF.

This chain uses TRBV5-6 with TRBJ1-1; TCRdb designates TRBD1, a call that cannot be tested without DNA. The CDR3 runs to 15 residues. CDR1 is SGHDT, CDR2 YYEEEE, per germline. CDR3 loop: CASSAGGGRVTEAFF.

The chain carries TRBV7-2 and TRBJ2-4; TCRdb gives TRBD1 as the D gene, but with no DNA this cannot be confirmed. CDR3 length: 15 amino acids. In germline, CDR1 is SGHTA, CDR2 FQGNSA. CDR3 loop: CASSLAGGAKNIQYF.

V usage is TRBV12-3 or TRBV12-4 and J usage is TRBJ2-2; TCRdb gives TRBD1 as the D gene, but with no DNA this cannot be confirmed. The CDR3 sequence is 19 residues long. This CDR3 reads CASSPRTGGVMRVTGELFF.

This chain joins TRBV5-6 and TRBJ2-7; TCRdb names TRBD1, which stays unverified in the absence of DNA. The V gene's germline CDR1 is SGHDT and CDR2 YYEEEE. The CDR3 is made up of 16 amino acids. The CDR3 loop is CASSLSPGTVSYEQYF.

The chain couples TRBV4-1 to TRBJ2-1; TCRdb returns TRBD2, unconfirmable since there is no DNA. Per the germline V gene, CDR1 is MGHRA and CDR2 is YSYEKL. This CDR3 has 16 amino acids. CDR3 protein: CASSQLGLKFYNEQFF.

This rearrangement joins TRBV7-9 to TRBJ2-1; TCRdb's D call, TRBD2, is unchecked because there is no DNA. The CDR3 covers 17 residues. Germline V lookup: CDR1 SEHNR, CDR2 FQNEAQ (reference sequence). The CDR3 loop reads CASSLASGGASYNEQFF. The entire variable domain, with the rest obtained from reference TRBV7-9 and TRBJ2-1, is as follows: DTGVSQNPRHKITKRGQNVTFRCDPISEHNRLYWYRQTLGQGPEFLTYFQNEAQLEKSRLLSDRFSAERPKGSFSTLEIQRTEQGDSAMYLCASSLASGGASYNEQFFGPGTRLTVL.

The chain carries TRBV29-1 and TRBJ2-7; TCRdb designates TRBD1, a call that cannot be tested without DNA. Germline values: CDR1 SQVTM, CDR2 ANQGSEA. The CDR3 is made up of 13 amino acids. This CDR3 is CSAVGAVYDEQYF.

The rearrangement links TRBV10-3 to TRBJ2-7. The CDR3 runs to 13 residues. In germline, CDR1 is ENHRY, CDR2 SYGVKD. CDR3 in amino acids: CAISQEASYEQYF.

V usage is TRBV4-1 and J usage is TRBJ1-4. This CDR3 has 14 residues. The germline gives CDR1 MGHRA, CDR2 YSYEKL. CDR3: CASSQPPTNEKLFF.

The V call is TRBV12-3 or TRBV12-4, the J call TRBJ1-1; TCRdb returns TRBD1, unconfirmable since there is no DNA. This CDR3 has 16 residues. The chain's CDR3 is CASSDTGGTMNTEAFF.

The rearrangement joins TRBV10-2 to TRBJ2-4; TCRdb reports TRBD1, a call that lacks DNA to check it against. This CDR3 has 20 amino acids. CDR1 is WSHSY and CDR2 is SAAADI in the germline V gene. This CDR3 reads CASSEWWGRPKPLAKNIQYF.

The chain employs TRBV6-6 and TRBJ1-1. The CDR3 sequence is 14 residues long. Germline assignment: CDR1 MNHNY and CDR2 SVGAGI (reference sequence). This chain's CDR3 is CASTRGGGPTEAFF.

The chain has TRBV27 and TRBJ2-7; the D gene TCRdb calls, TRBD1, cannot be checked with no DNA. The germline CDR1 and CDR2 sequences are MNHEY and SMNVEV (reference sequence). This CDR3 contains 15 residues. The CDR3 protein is CASSLKRGSLYEQYF.

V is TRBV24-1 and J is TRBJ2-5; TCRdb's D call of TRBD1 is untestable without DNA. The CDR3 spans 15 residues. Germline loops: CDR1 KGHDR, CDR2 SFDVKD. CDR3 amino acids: CATSDTRGNQETQYF.

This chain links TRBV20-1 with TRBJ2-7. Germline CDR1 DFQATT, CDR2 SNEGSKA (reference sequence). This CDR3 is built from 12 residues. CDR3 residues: CSARGNKYEQYF.

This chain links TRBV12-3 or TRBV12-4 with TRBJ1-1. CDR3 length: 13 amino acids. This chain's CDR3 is CAKLGGGSTEAFF.